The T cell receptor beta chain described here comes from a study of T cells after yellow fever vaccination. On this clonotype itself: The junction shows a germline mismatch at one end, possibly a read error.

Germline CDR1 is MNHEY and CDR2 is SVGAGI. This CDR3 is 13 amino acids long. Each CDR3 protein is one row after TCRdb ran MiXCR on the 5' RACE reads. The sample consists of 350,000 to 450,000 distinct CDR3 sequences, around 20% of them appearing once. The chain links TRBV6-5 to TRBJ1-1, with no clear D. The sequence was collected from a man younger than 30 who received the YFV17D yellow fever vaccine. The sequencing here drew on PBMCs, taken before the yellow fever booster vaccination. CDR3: CASSYVPGADAFF. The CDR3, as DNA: TGTGCCAGCAGTTATGTGCCAGGCGCTGATGCTTTCTTT.